The TCR beta chain under discussion was sequenced for a study of blood T cells in healthy people across ages. Study-wide findings and caveats: A greater number of naive CD4+ cells and higher diversity distinguished long-lived donors from aged donors.

Comment on this clonotype: Its antigen is currently unknown.

For the second PCR, which ran for roughly 7 to 11 cycles, a sample-barcoded 5' primer and a J-beta primer mix were used. TCRdb itself ran the 5' RACE reads through MiXCR, one entry per CDR3 protein. The table lists about a million distinct CDR3 sequences, just over 50% of them singletons. CDR1 is MDHEN and CDR2 is SYDVKM in the germline V gene. V lost 7 bases, J lost 6 bases, and 19 bases lay in between. CDR3 length: 15 amino acids. Sequencing was done on a sample of blood. This clonotype was sampled from a woman aged 55 to 70 in good health. The V and J genes are TRBV28 and TRBJ2-1; D is perhaps TRBD2 (5 bases). This CDR3 is CASTLGSSHTNEQFF. As DNA, the CDR3 is TGTGCCAGCACCCTTGGGTCTAGCCATACCAATGAGCAGTTCTTC. The whole variable domain, remainder taken from reference TRBV28 and TRBJ2-1, is DVKVTQSSRYLVKRTGEKVFLECVQDMDHENMFWYRQDPGLGLRLIYFSYDVKMKEKGDIPEGYSVSREKKERFSLILESASTNQTSMYLCASTLGSSHTNEQFFGPGTRLTVL.